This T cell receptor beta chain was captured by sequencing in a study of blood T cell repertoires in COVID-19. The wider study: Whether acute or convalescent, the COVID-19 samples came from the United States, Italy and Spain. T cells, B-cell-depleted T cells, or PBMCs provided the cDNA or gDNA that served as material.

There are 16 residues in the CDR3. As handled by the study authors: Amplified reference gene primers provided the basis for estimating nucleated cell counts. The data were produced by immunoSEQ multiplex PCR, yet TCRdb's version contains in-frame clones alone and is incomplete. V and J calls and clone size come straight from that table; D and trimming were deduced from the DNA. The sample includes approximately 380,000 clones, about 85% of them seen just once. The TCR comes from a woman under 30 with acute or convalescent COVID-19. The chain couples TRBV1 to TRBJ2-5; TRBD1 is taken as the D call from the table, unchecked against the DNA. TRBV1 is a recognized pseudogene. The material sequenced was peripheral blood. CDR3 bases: TGCACCAGCAGCCAAGATAGCCCAGGGTTTCGGGAGACCCAGTACTTC. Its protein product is CTSSQDSPGFRETQYF.